The 4 T cell receptor beta chains reported below all come from one sample, sequenced in a study of control samples from healthy donors and cancer patients. Clones were sequenced by immunoSEQ multiplex PCR, and TCRdb holds only the in-frame ones, with some missing. Counted here are 150,000 to 200,000 clones, about 92% occurring once; the ten biggest clones make up 1.4%. The sequenced material came from blood. The source is a man aged 25 to 40 in good health.

The V gene is TRBV15, the J gene TRBJ2-7, with 7 bases lining up with TRBD1. The ends lost 1 base at V and 11 bases at J; junction bases unmatched: 5. The CDR3 consists of 12 residues. Germline V gene sequence: CDR1 LNHNV, CDR2 YYDKDF (reference sequence). The CDR3 nucleotides are TGTGCCACCAGCAGAGGAGGACAGGCCGAGTACTTC. It encodes CATSRGGQAEYF.

V is TRBV5-1 and J is TRBJ2-7; the D gene is possibly TRBD2 (6 bases). Trimming removed 0 bases from V and 4 bases from J, with 11 bases in between. Germline values: CDR1 SGHRS, CDR2 YFSETQ. The CDR3 is 14 amino acids. CDR3 sequence reads: CASSLVGDSYEQYF. The CDR3 DNA follows: TGCGCCAGCAGCTTGGTCGGGGACTCTTACGAGCAGTACTTC.

J is TRBJ2-5 and V is TRBV2, with 7 bases fitting TRBD1. After removal of 4 bases from V and 1 base from J, the junction contained 12 bases not matched to a gene. The CDR3 contains 17 residues. CDR1 and CDR2 from the germline V gene are SNHLY and FYNNEI. CDR3: CASSGDSSVKPQETQYF. The CDR3 region has the DNA TGTGCCAGCAGTGGGGACAGTTCGGTTAAGCCCCAAGAGACCCAGTACTTC.

This clone appeared a single time. The chain has TRBV24-1 and TRBJ1-5; TRBD1 aligns across 7 bases. Germline assignment: CDR1 KGHDR and CDR2 SFDVKD. With V trimmed by 4 bases and J by 4 bases, 6 bases remained unmatched. The CDR3 runs to 15 residues. CDR3 coding DNA: TGTGCCACCAGTGACGGCGGGACAGCGAATCAGCCCCAGCATTTT. Translated, it gives CATSDGGTANQPQHF.